Below, 28 T cell receptor beta chains from the same sample are listed, as sequenced in a study of blood T cell repertoires in COVID-19. TCRdb's table, derived via immunoSEQ multiplex PCR, lists solely in-frame clones and lacks some. The sample yields 350,000 to 400,000 clones, roughly 87% seen once. Sequenced material: PBMCs or T cells enriched from blood (not recorded which). The receptors derive from a woman aged 25 to 39 who had recovered from COVID-19.

V usage is TRBV2 and J usage is TRBJ2-3; 7 nucleotides match TRBD2. J was trimmed by 6 bases and V by 6 bases; bases with no gene match: 12. This CDR3 contains 15 residues. CDR1 and CDR2 from the germline V gene are SNHLY and FYNNEI. The chain's CDR3 is CASSVTAGPPDTQYF. The CDR3 coding sequence is TGTGCCAGCAGCGTAACAGCGGGACCTCCGGATACGCAGTATTTT.

The V call is TRBV13, the J call TRBJ1-3, with D maybe TRBD1 (5 bases). Deletions cut 3 bases from V and 0 bases from J, with 12 bases between. CDR1 is PRHDT, CDR2 FYEKMQ, per germline (reference sequence). This CDR3 comprises 16 residues. In DNA form, the CDR3 reads TGTGCCAGCAGCTTTCCGACAGCAACCTCTGGAAACACCATATATTTT. It codes for CASSFPTATSGNTIYF.

The table lists this clone with a few counts. This chain connects TRBV2 to TRBJ2-7; possible D gene TRBD1, 6 bases. Looked up from germline, CDR1 is SNHLY and CDR2 is FYNNEI. The length of the CDR3 is 12 residues. The V and J ends lost 7 bases and 2 bases respectively, with 9 bases between them. The CDR3 sequence is CASKGVTYEQYF. The CDR3 coding sequence is TGTGCCAGCAAGGGGGTAACCTACGAGCAGTACTTC. Complete variable domain (other parts from reference TRBV2 and TRBJ2-7): EPEVTQTPSHQVTQMGQEVILRCVPISNHLYFYWYRQILGQKVEFLVSFYNNEISEKSEIFDDQFSVERPDGSNFTLKIRSTKLEDSAMYFCASKGVTYEQYFGPGTRLTVT.

This sequence joins TRBV27 and TRBJ2-7; a possible D gene is TRBD2 (7 bases). Trimming pared 9 bases from V and 0 bases from J, leaving 21 bases between. From germline, CDR1 is MNHEY and CDR2 SMNVEV (reference sequence). This CDR3 has 16 residues. The CDR3 sequence: CASGGRLSGTSYEQYF. CDR3 nucleotides: TGTGCCAGTGGGGGGCGGTTGAGCGGGACCTCCTACGAGCAGTACTTC.

The CDR3 loop reads CASSSSVYEQYF. The CDR3 nucleotides are TGTGCCAGCAGCTCCTCGGTCTACGAGCAGTACTTC. The chain is built from TRBV12-3 or TRBV12-4 and TRBJ2-7; D ambiguous. CDR3 length equals 12 residues. Between the trimmed V and J ends, which lost 6 bases and 3 bases, there was a span of 9 bases.

The V call is TRBV28, the J call TRBJ2-5; 8 bases line up with TRBD2. Germline V gives CDR1 MDHEN, CDR2 SYDVKM. Unmatched junction bases numbered 3, after V lost 2 bases and J lost 4 bases. The CDR3 sequence is 14 residues long. The CDR3 DNA follows: TGTGCCAGCAGTTTAGGTCTAGCGGGAGAGACCCAGTACTTC. Amino acid sequence: CASSLGLAGETQYF. The whole variable domain, remainder taken from reference TRBV28 and TRBJ2-5, is DVKVTQSSRYLVKRTGEKVFLECVQDMDHENMFWYRQDPGLGLRLIYFSYDVKMKEKGDIPEGYSVSREKKERFSLILESASTNQTSMYLCASSLGLAGETQYFGPGTRLLVL.

The chain employs TRBV11-2 and TRBJ2-1; TRBD1 aligns across 7 bases. V trimming: 3 bases; J trimming: 5 bases; junction bases outside the gene matches: 4. CDR3 length: 14 residues. Germline lookup yields CDR1 SGHAT and CDR2 FQNNGV. The CDR3 nucleotides are TGTGCCAGCAGCTTTGAGGGGGCCGACAATGAGCAGTTCTTC. As protein: CASSFEGADNEQFF.

To note about this clone: A clone one base away is much larger, so this may be a read error. V is TRBV3-1 (or the pseudogene TRBV3-2) and J is TRBJ2-7, with TRBD2 matching over 12 bases. J was trimmed by 4 bases and V by 2 bases; bases with no gene match: 6. From germline, CDR1 is LGHDT and CDR2 YNNKEL (reference sequence). The length of the CDR3 is 16 residues. The CDR3: CASSQRLAGVEYEQYF. The CDR3 DNA follows: TGTGCCAGCAGCCAAAGACTAGCGGGAGTTGAGTACGAGCAGTACTTC.

CDR3 sequence: CASSSGGGTQYF. The CDR3 DNA reads as TGTGCCAGCAGTTCCGGGGGGGGGACCCAGTACTTC. The gene calls are TRBV12-3 or TRBV12-4 and TRBJ2-5, with 8 nucleotides matching TRBD2. Losses at the gene ends were 4 bases for V and 7 bases for J; bases not matched to a gene: 2. The CDR3 is made up of 12 amino acids.

The chain couples TRBV4-1 to TRBJ1-2, with D perhaps TRBD1 (6 bases). Germline values: CDR1 MGHRA, CDR2 YSYEKL. V gave up 1 base and J gave up 7 bases, with 13 bases separating them. This CDR3 region has 14 residues. CDR3 bases: TGCGCCAGCAGCCAAGGTCACGGACAGTTTGGCTACACCTTC. It encodes CASSQGHGQFGYTF.

The CDR3 sequence: CASSLGSAQAYGYTF. The CDR3 DNA reads as TGCGCCAGCAGCTTGGGTTCCGCACAGGCCTATGGCTACACCTTC. V is TRBV5-1 and J is TRBJ1-2; D might be TRBD1 (5 bases). The V and J ends lost 0 bases and 4 bases respectively, with 13 bases between them. Germline-derived CDR1 and CDR2 are SGHRS and YFSETQ. This CDR3 comprises 15 residues.

V usage is TRBV6-5 and J usage is TRBJ1-2, with unresolved D. CDR1 and CDR2 from the germline V gene are MNHEY and SVGAGI. The CDR3 has 15 amino acids. Trimming shortened V by 2 bases and J by 0 bases, and 10 bases separated the two germline ends. CDR3 sequence: CASSYTAVANYGYTF. For the CDR3, the DNA is TGTGCCAGCAGTTACACAGCGGTTGCTAACTATGGCTACACCTTC.

The chain employs TRBV3-1 (or the pseudogene TRBV3-2) and TRBJ2-7; 8 bases are shared with TRBD1. CDR1 is LGHDT and CDR2 is YNNKEL in the germline V gene (reference sequence). The CDR3 is 14 amino acids. V shed 6 bases, J shed 3 bases, and the junction held 7 bases outside the gene matches. CDR3 nucleotides: TGTGCCAGCAGTCGCGACAGGGGCAACTACGAGCAGTACTTC. Encoded protein: CASSRDRGNYEQYF.

The chain has TRBV27 and TRBJ2-1; 11 bases are a match to TRBD2. The CDR3 has 16 residues. The V gene end was trimmed by 5 bases and the J gene end by 4 bases; junction bases not matched to a gene: 7. CDR1 and CDR2 (germline): MNHEY, SMNVEV (reference sequence). CDR3 sequence reads: CASSPPGLADYNEQFF. CDR3 nucleotides: TGTGCCAGCAGTCCTCCGGGACTAGCGGATTACAATGAGCAGTTCTTC.

This CDR3 is CASRGPTQEGTEAFF. The CDR3 nucleotides are TGTGCCAGCAGGGGTCCCACACAGGAGGGCACTGAAGCTTTCTTT. This chain connects TRBV6-5 to TRBJ1-1; a weak D match, TRBD1 (5 bases). The CDR3 runs to 15 residues. V gave up 6 bases and J gave up 4 bases, with 18 bases separating them. Looked up from germline, CDR1 is MNHEY and CDR2 is SVGAGI.

CDR3 coding DNA: TGCGCCAGCAGGACTAGCGGTACCTACAATGAGCAGTTCTTC. Protein sequence: CASRTSGTYNEQFF. V usage is TRBV5-1 and J usage is TRBJ2-1, with 9 bases that match TRBD2. V dropped 5 bases and J dropped 2; count of bases not matched to a gene: 2. Germline CDR1 is SGHRS and CDR2 is YFSETQ. The CDR3 runs 14 residues.

Many counts were recorded for this clone. V is TRBV11-2 and J is TRBJ2-1; a possible D gene is TRBD2 (5 bases). Deletions cut 5 bases from V and 7 bases from J, with 9 bases between. Germline V gene data show CDR1 as SGHAT and CDR2 as FQNNGV. The CDR3 covers 12 residues. Here the CDR3 DNA reads TGTGCCAGCAGCCTCCCGGGGAATGAGCAGTTCTTC. This codes for CASSLPGNEQFF.

V gene TRBV7-9 combines with J gene TRBJ2-3; a possible D gene is TRBD2 (5 bases). The CDR3 sequence is 15 residues long. CDR1 SEHNR and CDR2 FQNEAQ come from the germline V gene (reference sequence). V was pared by 5 bases and J by 2 bases, with 14 bases between. CDR3 nucleotides: TGTGCCAGCAGCCCCCCCGGAGGCCCCACAGATACGCAGTATTTT. This gives the protein CASSPPGGPTDTQYF.

The chain carries TRBV5-1 and TRBJ2-2; 9 bases align to TRBD2. The CDR3 loop spans 16 amino acids. V lost 4 bases, J lost 2 bases, and 6 bases stayed unmatched. Germline-derived CDR1 and CDR2 are SGHRS and YFSETQ. The CDR3 region is CASSELAGVNTGELFF. The CDR3 DNA is TGCGCCAGCAGCGAGTTAGCGGGGGTAAACACCGGGGAGCTGTTTTTT. The whole variable domain, filled in from reference TRBV5-1 and TRBJ2-2, reads KAGVTQTPRYLIKTRGQQVTLSCSPISGHRSVSWYQQTPGQGLQFLFEYFSETQRNKGNFPGRFSGRQFSNSRSEMNVSTLELGDSALYLCASSELAGVNTGELFFGEGSRLTVL.

This rearrangement joins TRBV25-1 to TRBJ2-5; 8 bases line up with TRBD2. From germline, CDR1 is MGHDK and CDR2 SYGVNS. J lost 5 bases, V lost 2 bases, and 7 bases had no gene match. This CDR3 is built from 15 residues. Written as DNA, the CDR3 is TGTGCCAGCAGTGAAGGGCTCGGGAGGGCGGAGACCCAGTACTTC. This gives the protein CASSEGLGRAETQYF. The variable domain in full, completed from reference TRBV25-1 and TRBJ2-5, reads EADIYQTPRYLVIGTGKKITLECSQTMGHDKMYWYQQDPGMELHLIHYSYGVNSTEKGDLSSESTVSRIRTEHFPLTLESARPSHTSQYLCASSEGLGRAETQYFGPGTRLLVL.

This rearrangement joins TRBV4-2 to TRBJ1-1, with D tentatively TRBD1 (5 bases). Germline CDR1 reads LGHNA; CDR2 reads YNFKEQ. V gave up 4 bases and J gave up 1 base, with 13 bases separating them. This CDR3 comprises 15 residues. Here the CDR3 reads CASSLYHTGNTEAFF. CDR3 nucleotides: TGTGCCAGCAGCCTTTACCATACAGGGAACACTGAAGCTTTCTTT.

This clone was counted a single time. The same CDR3 arises from other DNA sequences in this sample as well. The chain is built from TRBV28 and TRBJ1-5; 8 bases match TRBD1. The CDR3 has 15 amino acids. CDR1 is MDHEN and CDR2 is SYDVKM in the germline V gene. V lost 2 bases and J lost 2; bases outside the gene matches: 2. The CDR3 sequence is CASSLPDRGNQPQHF. The CDR3 bases are TGTGCCAGCAGTTTACCGGACAGGGGCAATCAGCCCCAGCATTTT.

The chain couples TRBV7-8 to TRBJ2-5; 13 positions agree with TRBD2. After removal of 5 bases from V and 5 bases from J, the junction contained 8 bases not matched to a gene. The CDR3 contains 16 residues. The germline CDR1 and CDR2 sequences are SGHVS and FQNEAQ. In nucleotides, the CDR3 is TGTGCCAGCAGCATCCAACTAGCGGGGGGGTTGGAGACCCAGTACTTC. Translation gives CASSIQLAGGLETQYF. The whole variable domain, filled in from reference TRBV7-8 and TRBJ2-5, reads GAGVSQSPRYKVAKRGQDVALRCDPISGHVSLFWYQQALGQGPEFLTYFQNEAQLDKSGLPSDRFFAERPEGSVSTLKIQRTQQEDSAVYLCASSIQLAGGLETQYFGPGTRLLVL.

The chain employs TRBV5-1 and TRBJ2-1; TRBD2 aligns across 7 bases. This CDR3 is 15 amino acids long. Germline assignment: CDR1 SGHRS and CDR2 YFSETQ. V lost 4 bases, J lost 5 bases, and 9 bases stayed unmatched. CDR3 DNA: TGCGCCAGCAGCAGGGACTATGCCCCGAACAATGAGCAGTTCTTC. Residues: CASSRDYAPNNEQFF.

V usage is TRBV3-1 (or the pseudogene TRBV3-2) and J usage is TRBJ1-3, with D unresolved. V dropped 1 base and J dropped 4 bases, with 11 bases sitting between them. The CDR3 consists of 15 residues. Germline lookup yields CDR1 LGHDT and CDR2 YNNKEL (reference sequence). CDR3 DNA: TGTGCCAGCAGCCAAGCCGGTGCCGCCGGAAACACCATATATTTT. This encodes CASSQAGAAGNTIYF.

The V and J genes are TRBV6-1 and TRBJ1-1; no definite D call. The CDR3 has 13 residues. The V gene's germline CDR1 is MNHNS and CDR2 SASEGT. The ends were cut back, 6 bases at V and 8 bases at J, with 16 bases in the middle. The CDR3 here is CASRRLVSSEAFF. The CDR3 bases are TGTGCCAGCAGAAGACTAGTTTCCTCCGAAGCTTTCTTT.

This rearrangement joins TRBV5-4 to TRBJ2-7; TRBD1 agrees at 7 bases. The CDR3 runs to 13 residues. Trimming cost V 5 bases and J 4 bases; bases outside gene matches: 6. Germline CDR1 is SGHNT and CDR2 is YYREEE (reference sequence). CDR3 DNA sequence: TGTGCCAGCAGTTACGACAGGGTTTACGAGCAGTACTTC. It yields the protein CASSYDRVYEQYF.

This CDR3 reads CASSLGLYNEQFF. As DNA, the CDR3 is TGTGCCAGCAGTTTAGGCCTTTACAATGAGCAGTTCTTC. The chain uses TRBV27 and TRBJ2-1, with D hard to call. CDR1 is MNHEY and CDR2 is SMNVEV in the germline V gene (reference sequence). The CDR3 loop spans 13 amino acids. V was pared by 2 bases and J by 4 bases, with 6 bases between.